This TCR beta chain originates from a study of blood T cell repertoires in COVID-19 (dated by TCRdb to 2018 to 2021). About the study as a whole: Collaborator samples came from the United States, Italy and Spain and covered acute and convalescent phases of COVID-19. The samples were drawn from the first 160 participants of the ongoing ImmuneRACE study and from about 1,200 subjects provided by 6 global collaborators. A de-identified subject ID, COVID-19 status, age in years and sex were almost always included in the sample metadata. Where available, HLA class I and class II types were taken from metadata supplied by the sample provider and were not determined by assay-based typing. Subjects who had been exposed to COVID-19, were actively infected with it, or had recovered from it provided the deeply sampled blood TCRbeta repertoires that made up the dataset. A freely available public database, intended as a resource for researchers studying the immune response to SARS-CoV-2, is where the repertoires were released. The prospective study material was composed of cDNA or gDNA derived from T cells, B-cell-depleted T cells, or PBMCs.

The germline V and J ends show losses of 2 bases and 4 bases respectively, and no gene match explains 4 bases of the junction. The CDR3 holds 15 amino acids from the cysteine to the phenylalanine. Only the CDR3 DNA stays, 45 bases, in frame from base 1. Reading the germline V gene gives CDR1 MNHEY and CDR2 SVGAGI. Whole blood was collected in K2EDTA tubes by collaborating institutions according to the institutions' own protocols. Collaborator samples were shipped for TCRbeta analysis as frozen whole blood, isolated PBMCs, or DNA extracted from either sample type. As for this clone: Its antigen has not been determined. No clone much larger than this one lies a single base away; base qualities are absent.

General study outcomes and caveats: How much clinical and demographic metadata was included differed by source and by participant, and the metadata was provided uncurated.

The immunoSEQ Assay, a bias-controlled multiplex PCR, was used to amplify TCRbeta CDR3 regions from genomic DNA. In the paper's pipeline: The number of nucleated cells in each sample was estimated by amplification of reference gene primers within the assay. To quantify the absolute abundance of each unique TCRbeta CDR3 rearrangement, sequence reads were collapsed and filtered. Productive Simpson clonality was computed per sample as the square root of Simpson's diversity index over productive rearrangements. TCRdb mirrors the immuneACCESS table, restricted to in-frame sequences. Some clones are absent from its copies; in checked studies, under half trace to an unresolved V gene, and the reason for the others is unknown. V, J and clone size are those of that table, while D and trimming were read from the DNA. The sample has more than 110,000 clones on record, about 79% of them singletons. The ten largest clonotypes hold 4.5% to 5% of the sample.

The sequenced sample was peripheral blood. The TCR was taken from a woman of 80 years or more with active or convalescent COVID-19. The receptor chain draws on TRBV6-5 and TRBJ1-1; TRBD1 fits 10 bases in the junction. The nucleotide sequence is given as TGTGCCAGCAGTTACGGGACAGGGGTCGGCACTGAAGCTTTCTTT. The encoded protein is CASSYGTGVGTEAFF.